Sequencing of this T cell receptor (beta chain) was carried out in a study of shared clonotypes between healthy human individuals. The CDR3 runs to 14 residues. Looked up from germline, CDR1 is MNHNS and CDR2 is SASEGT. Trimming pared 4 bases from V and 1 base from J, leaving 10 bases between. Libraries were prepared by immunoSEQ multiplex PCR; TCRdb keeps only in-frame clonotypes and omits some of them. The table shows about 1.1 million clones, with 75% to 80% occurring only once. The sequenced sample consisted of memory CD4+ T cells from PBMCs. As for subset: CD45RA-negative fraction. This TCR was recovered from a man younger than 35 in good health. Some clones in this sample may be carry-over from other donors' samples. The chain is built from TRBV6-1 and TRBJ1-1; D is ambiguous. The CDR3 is CASSAEYGNTEAFF. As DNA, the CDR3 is TGTGCCAGCAGTGCAGAATACGGGAACACTGAAGCTTTCTTT.